Below are 10 T cell receptor beta chains sequenced from a single sample in a study of blood T cells in healthy people across ages. Next came a second PCR, run for about 7 to 12 cycles, which used a sample-barcoded 5' primer along with a J-beta primer mix. MiXCR was run by TCRdb on the 5' RACE reads, yielding one entry per CDR3 protein. The table has about 1.8 million distinct CDR3 sequences, around 48% seen once. The sequenced sample consisted of blood. The receptors stem from a woman aged 40 to 50 in good health.

This chain links TRBV20-1 with TRBJ1-3; 7 bases agree with TRBD1. Germline V gene lookup returns CDR1 DFQATT and CDR2 SNEGSKA (reference sequence). The CDR3 length is 14 residues. Trimming removed 4 bases from V and 0 bases from J; junction bases left unmatched: 3. CDR3 sequence (DNA): TGCAGTGCTAAGGGGACAGTCTCTGGAAACACCATATATTTT. It is translated as CSAKGTVSGNTIYF.

The V and J genes are TRBV29-1 and TRBJ2-7; D is uncertain. The ends were cut back, 3 bases at V and 0 bases at J, with 12 bases in the middle. The CDR3 loop spans 14 amino acids. Germline values: CDR1 SQVTM, CDR2 ANQGSEA. Here the CDR3 reads CSVEGGKSSYEQYF. The CDR3 DNA reads as TGCAGCGTTGAGGGTGGGAAAAGCTCCTACGAGCAGTACTTC.

The gene calls are TRBV28 and TRBJ2-1; 10 bases align to TRBD1. The germline CDR1 and CDR2 sequences are MDHEN and SYDVKM. V lost 6 bases and J lost 8; bases outside the gene matches: 16. The CDR3 extends over 17 amino acids. CDR3 coding DNA: TGTGCCAGCAGCCCCGCGGTTTGGGACAGGGGACTCTATGAGCAGTTCTTC. Its translation is CASSPAVWDRGLYEQFF.

This rearrangement joins TRBV7-2 to TRBJ2-6; a possible D gene is TRBD2 (5 bases). This CDR3 comprises 15 residues. Trimming shortened V by 6 bases and J by 4 bases, and 13 bases separated the two germline ends. Germline V gives CDR1 SGHTA, CDR2 FQGNSA. The CDR3 loop reads CASSRIGVGANVLTF. CDR3 coding DNA: TGTGCCAGCAGTCGAATCGGGGTCGGGGCCAACGTCCTGACTTTC.

The chain carries TRBV28 and TRBJ2-7, with D perhaps given as TRBD1 or TRBD2 (5 bases each). This CDR3 contains 15 residues. Trimming removed 3 bases at V and 2 bases at J, with 14 bases between. CDR1 and CDR2 from the germline V gene are MDHEN and SYDVKM. The CDR3 region is CASSFEGRIAYEQYF. CDR3 nucleotides: TGTGCCAGCAGTTTTGAGGGACGGATTGCCTACGAGCAGTACTTC.

The chain recombines TRBV29-1 with TRBJ1-4, with a possible D match to TRBD1 (5 bases). V lost 3 bases and J lost 10, with 12 bases in between. This CDR3 comprises 12 residues. In germline, CDR1 is SQVTM, CDR2 ANQGSEA. The CDR3 DNA sequence: TGCAGCGTTGAGGGGGTATCGGGAAAACTGTTTTTT. Its translation is CSVEGVSGKLFF.

The V and J genes are TRBV5-1 and TRBJ1-1; TRBD1 matches at 8 bases. Germline CDR1 and CDR2: SGHRS and YFSETQ. This CDR3 comprises 16 residues. With 4 bases clipped from V and 3 bases from J, the junction kept 11 bases outside the gene matches. The CDR3 here is CASSPRTGRVDTEAFF. The DNA for the CDR3 is TGCGCCAGCAGCCCGAGGACAGGGAGGGTTGACACTGAAGCTTTCTTT.

This clonotype came up a few times. V gene TRBV20-1 combines with J gene TRBJ2-5, with 8 bases lining up with TRBD1. The CDR3 is 15 residues long. V lost 6 bases to trimming and J lost 4 bases; unmatched junction nucleotides: 13. Germline V gives CDR1 DFQATT, CDR2 SNEGSKA (reference sequence). CDR3 DNA: TGCAGTGCCTTGCCGATTGGACAGGGACGAGAGACCCAGTACTTC. Its protein product is CSALPIGQGRETQYF.

This chain uses TRBV11-2 with TRBJ2-5, with D uncertain. The DNA end is a closer match to TRBJ2-7, so the J assignment may be wrong. The CDR3 totals 16 residues. The V gene's germline CDR1 is SGHAT and CDR2 FQNNGV. The CDR3 coding sequence is TGTGCCAGCAGCCCTAAAAGAGGTGTAGTAAATAGCGAGCAGTACTTC. Translating it yields CASSPKRGVVNSEQYF.

The gene calls are TRBV27 and TRBJ1-1; D may be TRBD1 (6 bases). This CDR3 has 12 amino acids. V was shortened by 5 bases and J by 7 bases, with 11 bases between the two germline ends. Germline V CDR1 and CDR2: MNHEY, SMNVEV (reference sequence). In DNA form, the CDR3 reads TGTGCCAGCAGTCTTACGACAGGTGAAGCTTTCTTT. This encodes CASSLTTGEAFF.